This T cell receptor (beta chain) was found in a study of cytomegalovirus exposure and HLA in healthy donors. Turning to the study itself: Caucasian-associated ancestry cluster membership applied to around 80% of 300 to 450 genotyped donors.

Germline V gene sequence: CDR1 GTSNPN, CDR2 SVGIG (reference sequence). The V and J ends lost 3 bases and 5 bases, in that order; junction bases with no gene match: 4. CDR3 length: 14 amino acids. PCR involved 60 Vbeta and 13 Jbeta primers. Profiled with immunoSEQ multiplex PCR; TCRdb holds only in-frame clones, not every one. The sample consists of approximately 110,000 clones, roughly three quarters of them appearing once. Study conclusions and caveats: Prior analysis indicated that the majority of TCR beta V segments exhibited productivity approximately 87% or approximately 30% of the time. More clonal expansion characterized HLA-associated TCR beta chains than equally common others in a later analysis.

Remarks on this clone: What it recognizes is unknown.

This receptor was identified in a woman aged 25 to 39 in good health and CMV-seronegative. This chain uses TRBV30 with TRBJ2-5; TRBD2 aligns across 12 bases. Sequencing was done on a sample of PBMCs. The CDR3 coding sequence is TGTGCCTGGAGAACTAGCGGGAGGCGGGAGACCCAGTACTTC. Its protein product is CAWRTSGRRETQYF.